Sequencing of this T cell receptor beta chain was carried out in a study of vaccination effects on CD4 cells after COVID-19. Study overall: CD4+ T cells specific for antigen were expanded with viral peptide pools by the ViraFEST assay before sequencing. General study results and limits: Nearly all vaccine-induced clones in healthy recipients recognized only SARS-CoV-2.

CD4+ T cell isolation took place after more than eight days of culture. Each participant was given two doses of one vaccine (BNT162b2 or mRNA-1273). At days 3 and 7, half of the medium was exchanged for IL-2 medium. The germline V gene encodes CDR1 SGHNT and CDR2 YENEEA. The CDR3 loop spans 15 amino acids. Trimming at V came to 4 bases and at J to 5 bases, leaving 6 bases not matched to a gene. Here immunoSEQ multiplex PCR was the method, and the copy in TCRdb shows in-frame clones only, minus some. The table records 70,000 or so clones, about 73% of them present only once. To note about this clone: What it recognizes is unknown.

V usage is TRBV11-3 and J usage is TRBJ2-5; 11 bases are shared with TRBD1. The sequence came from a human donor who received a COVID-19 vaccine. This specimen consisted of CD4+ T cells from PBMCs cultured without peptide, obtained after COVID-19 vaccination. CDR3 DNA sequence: TGTGCCAGCAGCTCTAAGGACAGGGGGCGTGAGACCCAGTACTTC. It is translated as CASSSKDRGRETQYF.